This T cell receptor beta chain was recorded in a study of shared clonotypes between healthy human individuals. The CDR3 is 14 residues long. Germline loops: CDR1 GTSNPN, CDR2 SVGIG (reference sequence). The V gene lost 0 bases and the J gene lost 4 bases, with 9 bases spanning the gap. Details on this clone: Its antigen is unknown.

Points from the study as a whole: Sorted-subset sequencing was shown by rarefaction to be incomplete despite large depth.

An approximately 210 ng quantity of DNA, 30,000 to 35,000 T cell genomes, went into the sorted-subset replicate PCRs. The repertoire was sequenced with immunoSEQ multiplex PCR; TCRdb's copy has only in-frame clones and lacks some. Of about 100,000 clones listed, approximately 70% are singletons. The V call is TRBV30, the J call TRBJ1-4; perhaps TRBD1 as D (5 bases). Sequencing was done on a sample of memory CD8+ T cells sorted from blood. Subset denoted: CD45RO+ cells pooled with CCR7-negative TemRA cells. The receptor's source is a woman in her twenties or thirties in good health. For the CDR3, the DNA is TGTGCCTGGAGTGTTGGGACGGGTAATGAAAAACTGTTTTTT. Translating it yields CAWSVGTGNEKLFF. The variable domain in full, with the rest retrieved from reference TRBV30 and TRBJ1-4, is SQTIHQWPATLVQPVGSPLSLECTVEGTSNPNLYWYRQAAGRGLQLLFYSVGIGQISSEVPQNLSASRPQDRQFILSSKKLLLSDSGFYLCAWSVGTGNEKLFFGSGTQLSVL.